The 26 T cell receptor beta chains listed next were all sequenced from one sample in a study of blood T cell repertoires in COVID-19 (dated by TCRdb to about 2020). Libraries were prepared through the immunoSEQ multiplex PCR assay. The source is immuneACCESS, and TCRdb retained only in-frame sequences with V and J called. Part of the clones is not carried over; for the studies checked, unresolved V genes explain less than half of this, and the remainder is unexplained. For this sample there are around 100,000 clones; 75% to 90% appear just once. The ten largest clones represent about 8.5% of the sample. Source material: peripheral blood. These receptors all come from a woman aged 35 to 49 with acute or convalescent COVID-19.

The CDR3 loop is CAAFPDRASTDTQYF. DNA of the CDR3: TGTGCCGCCTTTCCGGACAGGGCCAGCACAGATACGCAGTATTTT. This chain links TRBV6-5 with TRBJ2-3, with 8 positions matching TRBD1. Germline V gene sequence: CDR1 MNHEY, CDR2 SVGAGI. The CDR3 loop spans 15 amino acids. Trimming at V came to 11 bases and at J to 0 bases, leaving 10 bases not matched to a gene.

This clone was detected only once. The J gene is TRBJ1-2, the V gene TRBV6-6, with 7 bases identical to TRBD1. Germline V gene sequence: CDR1 MNHNY, CDR2 SVGAGI (reference sequence). The CDR3 is 14 residues long. Losses at the gene ends were 5 bases for V and 8 bases for J; bases not matched to a gene: 11. The DNA for the CDR3 is TGTGCCAGCAGTCCTTACAGGGGCACGGGCGGCTACACCTTC. Its translation is CASSPYRGTGGYTF.

V and J are TRBV19 and TRBJ1-4; TRBD1 agrees at 8 bases. Germline V CDR1 and CDR2: LNHDA, SQIVND (reference sequence). This CDR3 contains 14 residues. Germline trimming cut 4 bases from V and 7 bases from J; bases unmatched to any gene: 5. The CDR3 bases are TGTGCCAGTAGTACGGACAGGGTTGGTGAAAAACTGTTTTTT. Its translation is CASSTDRVGEKLFF.

V gene TRBV9 combines with J gene TRBJ2-2; the D is unclear. Trimming cost V 1 base and J 1 base, with 8 bases left between them. Germline CDR1 and CDR2: SGDLS and YYNGEE. This CDR3 spans 15 amino acids. DNA for the CDR3: TGTGCCAGCAGCGTACGGTATCGGAACACCGGGGAGCTGTTTTTT. It specifies CASSVRYRNTGELFF.

This clone was counted a few times. The chain carries TRBV27 and TRBJ2-7; 7 bases agree with TRBD2. Germline V CDR1 and CDR2: MNHEY, SMNVEV (reference sequence). The CDR3 runs to 15 residues. J lost 0 bases, V lost 5 bases, and 7 bases had no gene match. This CDR3 is CASSPISGGSYEQYF. CDR3 bases: TGTGCCAGCAGTCCAATCTCGGGGGGCTCCTACGAGCAGTACTTC.

This clone was observed once. This sequence joins TRBV4-1 and TRBJ2-2; D gene ambiguous. The germline V and J ends were trimmed by 5 bases and 7 bases, with 14 bases remaining between them. The V gene's germline CDR1 is MGHRA and CDR2 YSYEKL. This CDR3 comprises 14 residues. The CDR3 is CASSSDLVGGELFF. The CDR3 DNA reads as TGCGCCAGCAGCTCTGACTTGGTTGGCGGGGAGCTGTTTTTT.

The gene calls are TRBV2 and TRBJ1-5, with D unclear. This CDR3 is 13 amino acids long. Germline lookup yields CDR1 SNHLY and CDR2 FYNNEI. The V end was cut by 7 bases, the J end by 2 bases, with 9 bases between. The CDR3 bases are TGTGCCAGCACTCCGTTTCGCAATCAGCCCCAGCATTTT. It encodes CASTPFRNQPQHF.

CDR3 DNA: TGTGCCAGCAGCTTAGGGACAGGGCGCACTGAAGCTTTCTTT. Translating gives CASSLGTGRTEAFF. The chain links TRBV7-8 to TRBJ1-1; 8 bases agree with TRBD1. The length of the CDR3 is 14 residues. Trimming removed 1 base from V and 4 bases from J; junction bases left unmatched: 2. Germline lookup yields CDR1 SGHVS and CDR2 FQNEAQ.

Worth noting for this clone: The germline gene is not matched at one end of the junction; a read error may be the cause. V and J are TRBV30 and TRBJ2-1; 7 bases fit TRBD2. CDR3 size: 13 residues. CDR1 is GTSNPN and CDR2 is SVGIG in the germline V gene (reference sequence). CDR3 region: CAWTSSFYNEQFF. CDR3 bases: TGTGCTTGGACTAGTTCCTTCTACAATGAGCAGTTCTTC.

The J gene is TRBJ1-2, the V gene TRBV27; 10 nucleotides align to TRBD1. With 5 bases clipped from V and 2 bases from J, the junction kept 17 bases outside the gene matches. CDR3 size: 19 residues. Germline CDR1 is MNHEY and CDR2 is SMNVEV (reference sequence). The CDR3 is CASSPNVRDRGSLNYGYTF. In DNA form, the CDR3 reads TGTGCCAGCAGTCCTAATGTCCGGGACAGGGGTTCCCTAAACTATGGCTACACCTTC.

V usage is TRBV6-5 and J usage is TRBJ1-1; no clear D gene. The CDR3 length is 16 residues. Germline values: CDR1 MNHEY, CDR2 SVGAGI. V was pared by 0 bases and J by 0 bases, with 11 bases between. CDR3 region: CASSYSSGLMNTEAFF. The DNA for the CDR3 is TGTGCCAGCAGTTACTCGAGTGGACTCATGAACACTGAAGCTTTCTTT.

The chain uses TRBV29-1 and TRBJ1-5; D uncertain. The germline V gene has CDR1 SQVTM and CDR2 ANQGSEA. The germline V and J ends were trimmed by 5 bases and 11 bases, with 13 bases remaining between them. This CDR3 is built from 11 residues. The CDR3 coding sequence is TGCAGCGTTCGGGATCCGGAGACCCAGCATTTT. Its translation is CSVRDPETQHF. Complete variable domain (other parts from reference TRBV29-1 and TRBJ1-5): SAVISQKPSRDICQRGTSLTIQCQVDSQVTMMFWYRQQPGQSLTLIATANQGSEATYESGFVIDKFPISRPNLTFSTLTVSNMSPEDSSIYLCSVRDPETQHFGDGTRLSIL.

This chain uses TRBV18 with TRBJ1-1; tentatively, D is TRBD1 (6 bases). Germline V gene sequence: CDR1 KGHSH, CDR2 LQKENI. Trimming took off 0 bases at V and 6 bases at J, with 8 bases between the two ends. CDR3 length: 13 residues. The CDR3 DNA reads as TGTGCCAGCTCACCACCAAAGGGGGCTGAAGCTTTCTTT. Translating gives CASSPPKGAEAFF.

The chain uses TRBV30 and TRBJ1-5, with D tentatively TRBD1 (6 bases). The CDR3 totals 15 residues. V lost 3 bases to trimming and J lost 1 base, with 13 bases between them. The germline gives CDR1 GTSNPN, CDR2 SVGIG (reference sequence). The CDR3 nucleotides read TGTGCCTGGAGCAAACAGGGTGGCAGCAATCAGCCCCAGCATTTT. Translating it yields CAWSKQGGSNQPQHF. Complete variable domain (other parts from reference TRBV30 and TRBJ1-5): SQTIHQWPATLVQPVGSPLSLECTVEGTSNPNLYWYRQAAGRGLQLLFYSVGIGQISSEVPQNLSASRPQDRQFILSSKKLLLSDSGFYLCAWSKQGGSNQPQHFGDGTRLSIL.

The gene calls are TRBV2 and TRBJ1-2, with TRBD1 as a possible D gene (5 bases). V gave up 8 bases and J gave up 4 bases, with 8 bases separating them. Germline CDR1 SNHLY, CDR2 FYNNEI. The length of the CDR3 is 11 residues. The CDR3 protein is CASGAPYGYTF. As DNA, the CDR3 is TGTGCCAGCGGGGCTCCCTATGGCTACACCTTC.

The CDR3 loop reads CASSRNRNEDQPQHF. The DNA of the CDR3 is TGTGCCAGCAGCCGGAACAGGAACGAAGATCAGCCCCAGCATTTT. The chain employs TRBV6-6 and TRBJ1-5, with D tentatively TRBD1 (5 bases). CDR1 and CDR2 (germline): MNHNY, SVGAGI (reference sequence). Trimming removed 6 bases at V and 5 bases at J, with 17 bases between. The CDR3 is 15 amino acids.

This clone was found a few times. The rearrangement joins TRBV5-1 to TRBJ1-2, with a tentative D call TRBD1 (5 bases). The V and J ends lost 2 bases and 12 bases respectively, with 23 bases between them. Per germline, CDR1 SGHRS and CDR2 YFSETQ. The CDR3 covers 15 residues. Here the CDR3 DNA reads TGCGCCAGCAGCTTTACGCTCCGGGGACTAAGGAGTCACACCTTC. It specifies CASSFTLRGLRSHTF.

The chain uses TRBV6-5 and TRBJ1-2; 9 nucleotides align to TRBD1. In germline, CDR1 is MNHEY, CDR2 SVGAGI. The CDR3 covers 14 residues. Trimming removed 8 bases from V and 10 bases from J; junction bases left unmatched: 14. In DNA form, the CDR3 reads TGTGCCAGCGACTCCCTGGGACAGGGACCCTACTACACCTTC. Its translation is CASDSLGQGPYYTF.

The chain carries TRBV5-6 and TRBJ2-4; 9 nucleotides agree with TRBD2. The junction had 12 bases not matched to a gene; V was cut back by 5 bases and J by 0 bases. Germline V gene sequence: CDR1 SGHDT, CDR2 YYEEEE. The CDR3 runs to 18 residues. CDR3 DNA sequence: TGTGCCAGCAGGTCCGGGACTAGCTCAAAGTCAGCCAAAAACATTCAGTACTTC. Its translation is CASRSGTSSKSAKNIQYF.

The chain recombines TRBV19 with TRBJ2-3, with 11 bases that match TRBD2. This CDR3 has 14 amino acids. The germline CDR1 and CDR2 sequences are LNHDA and SQIVND (reference sequence). Losses at the gene ends were 10 bases for V and 6 bases for J; bases not matched to a gene: 9. The CDR3, as DNA: TGTGCCACGGTAGCGGGGGGGCACCTTGATACGCAGTATTTT. This codes for CATVAGGHLDTQYF. The full variable domain, completed using reference TRBV19 and TRBJ2-3, is DGGITQSPKYLFRKEGQNVTLSCEQNLNHDAMYWYRQDPGQGLRLIYYSQIVNDFQKGDIAEGYSVSREKKESFPLTVTSAQKNPTAFYLCATVAGGHLDTQYFGPGTRLTVL.

This clone counts as medium-sized. This chain links TRBV6-5 with TRBJ1-1, with D perhaps TRBD1 (5 bases). CDR3 size: 13 residues. Germline V gene lookup returns CDR1 MNHEY and CDR2 SVGAGI. Trimming pared 5 bases from V and 8 bases from J, leaving 15 bases between. CDR3 sequence (DNA): TGTGCCAGCAGTCCTCCAGGGCTAGGAGAAGCTTTCTTT. Translating gives CASSPPGLGEAFF.

The chain carries TRBV19 and TRBJ1-4; no reliable D call. CDR1 LNHDA and CDR2 SQIVND come from the germline V gene (reference sequence). The germline V and J ends were trimmed by 7 bases and 5 bases, with 20 bases remaining between them. There are 16 residues in the CDR3. CDR3 in amino acids: CASNTIPLPGNEKLFF. CDR3 DNA: TGTGCCAGTAATACTATTCCCCTTCCGGGGAATGAAAAACTGTTTTTT.

The genes are TRBV6-2 or TRBV6-3 and TRBJ1-1; D not certain. Per the germline V gene, CDR1 is MNHEY and CDR2 is SVGEGT. The CDR3 spans 12 residues. V dropped 3 bases and J dropped 1 base, with 3 bases sitting between them. This CDR3 is CASSYKNTEAFF. The CDR3 bases are TGTGCCAGCAGTTATAAGAACACTGAAGCTTTCTTT.

The chain uses TRBV3-1 (or the pseudogene TRBV3-2) and TRBJ2-1; D is unclear. This CDR3 comprises 12 residues. Trimming shortened V by 6 bases and J by 10 bases, and 13 bases separated the two germline ends. Germline CDR1 reads LGHDT; CDR2 reads YNNKEL (reference sequence). The CDR3: CASSPVEREQFF. DNA for the CDR3: TGTGCCAGCAGTCCGGTAGAGCGAGAGCAGTTCTTC.

This chain uses TRBV2 with TRBJ1-2; tentative D call: TRBD1 (6 bases). This CDR3 is built from 12 residues. Per the germline V gene, CDR1 is SNHLY and CDR2 is FYNNEI. The V end was cut by 6 bases, the J end by 7 bases, with 12 bases between. In DNA, the CDR3 is TGTGCCAGCAGCGGACAGCTGGGTGGCTACACCTTC. Encoded protein: CASSGQLGGYTF.

This clone appeared once. J is TRBJ2-1 and V is TRBV19, with 11 bases aligning to TRBD1. J gave up 10 bases and V 5 bases, and 10 bases lay outside the gene matches. The germline CDR1 and CDR2 sequences are LNHDA and SQIVND (reference sequence). This CDR3 has 15 amino acids. The CDR3 is CASSPWTGGNHEQFF. CDR3 nucleotides: TGTGCCAGTAGTCCCTGGACAGGGGGCAATCACGAGCAGTTCTTC.